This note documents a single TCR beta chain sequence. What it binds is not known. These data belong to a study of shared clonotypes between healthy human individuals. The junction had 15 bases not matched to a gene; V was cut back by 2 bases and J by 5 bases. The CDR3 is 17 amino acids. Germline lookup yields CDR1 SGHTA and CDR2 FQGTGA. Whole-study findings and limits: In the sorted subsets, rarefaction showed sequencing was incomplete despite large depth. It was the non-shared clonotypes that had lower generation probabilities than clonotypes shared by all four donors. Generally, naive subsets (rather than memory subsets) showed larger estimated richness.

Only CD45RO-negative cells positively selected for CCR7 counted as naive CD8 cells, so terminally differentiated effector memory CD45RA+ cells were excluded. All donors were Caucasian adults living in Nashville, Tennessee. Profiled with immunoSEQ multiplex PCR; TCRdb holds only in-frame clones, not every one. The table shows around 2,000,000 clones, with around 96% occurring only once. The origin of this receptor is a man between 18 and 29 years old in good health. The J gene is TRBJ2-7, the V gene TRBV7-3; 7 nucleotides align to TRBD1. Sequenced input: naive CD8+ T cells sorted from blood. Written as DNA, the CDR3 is TGTGCCAGCAGCTTAGCCCGGATGACAGGGAGCTCGGACGAGCAGTACTTC. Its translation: CASSLARMTGSSDEQYF.